This entry describes one T cell receptor (beta chain). Its antigen is unidentified. TRB was amplified by touch-down multiplex PCR, primer pools A and B combined. No DNA is given; TCRdb re-called the multiplex PCR reads and lists each CDR3 protein once. The sample has about 8,300 distinct CDR3 sequences; the top ten hold around 3.3%. Each sample's input was roughly 250 ng genomic DNA, 38,000 or so genome equivalents. The CDR3 has 13 amino acids. Germline CDR1 reads SEHNR; CDR2 reads FQNEAQ (reference sequence). This specimen belongs to a study of T cell clusters in autoimmune cytopenias. General study results and limits: The T cell clusters came from computational analysis alone and lack functional validation. Compared with active autoimmune hepatitis patients, healthy donors showed approximately 3-fold more exclusive TRB clusters. TRB repertoire shifts in secondary cytopenia and chronic lymphocytic leukemia mostly reflected lymphoma, not autoimmunity.

The sequence derives from a human donor with an autoimmune cytopenia or autoimmune hepatitis (not recorded which). The chain has TRBV7-9 and TRBJ2-1. The sequencing input was peripheral blood. The CDR3 loop reads CASSSYAKNEQFF.